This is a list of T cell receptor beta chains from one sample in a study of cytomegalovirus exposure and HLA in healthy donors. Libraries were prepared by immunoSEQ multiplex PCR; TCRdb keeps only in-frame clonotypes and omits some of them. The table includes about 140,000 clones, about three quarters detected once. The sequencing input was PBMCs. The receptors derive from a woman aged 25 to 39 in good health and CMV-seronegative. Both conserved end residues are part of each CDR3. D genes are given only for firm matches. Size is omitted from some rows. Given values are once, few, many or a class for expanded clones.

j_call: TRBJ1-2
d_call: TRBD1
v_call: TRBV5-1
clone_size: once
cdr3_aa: CASSLVGQGNSNYGYTF
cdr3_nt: TGCGCCAGCAGCTTGGTGGGACAGGGAAATTCTAACTATGGCTACACCTTC

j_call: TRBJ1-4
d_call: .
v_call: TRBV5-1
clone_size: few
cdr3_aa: CASSLYGNEKLFF
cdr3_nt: TGCGCCAGCAGCTTGTACGGTAATGAAAAACTGTTTTTT

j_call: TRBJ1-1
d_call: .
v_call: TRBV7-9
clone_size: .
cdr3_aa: CASSLEGGTEAFF
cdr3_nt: TGTGCCAGCAGCTTAGAAGGGGGCACTGAAGCTTTCTTT

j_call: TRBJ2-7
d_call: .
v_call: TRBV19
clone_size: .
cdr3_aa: CASSMRNTYEQYF
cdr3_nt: TGTGCCAGTAGTATGCGGAATACTTACGAGCAGTACTTC

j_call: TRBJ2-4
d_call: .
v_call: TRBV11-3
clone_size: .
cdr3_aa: CASSLSPGLKKYF
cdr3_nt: TGTGCCAGCAGCTTATCCCCGGGACTCAAAAAGTACTTC

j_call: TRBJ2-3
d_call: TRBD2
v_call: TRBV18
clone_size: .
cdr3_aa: CASSPATSGTDTQYF
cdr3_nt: TGTGCCAGCTCACCAGCGACTAGCGGCACAGATACGCAGTATTTT

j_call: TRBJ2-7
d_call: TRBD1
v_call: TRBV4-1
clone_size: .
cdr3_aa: CASSQPTGQTLYEQYF
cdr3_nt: TGCGCCAGCAGCCAACCGACAGGGCAGACACTCTACGAGCAGTACTTC

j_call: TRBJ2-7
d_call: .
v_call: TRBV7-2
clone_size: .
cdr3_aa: CASSPGGVQGEQYF
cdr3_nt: TGTGCCAGCAGTCCGGGCGGGGTCCAAGGAGAGCAGTACTTC

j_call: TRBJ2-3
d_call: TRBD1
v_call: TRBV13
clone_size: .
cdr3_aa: CASSTGQGIDTQYF
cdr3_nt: TGTGCCAGCAGCACGGGACAGGGAATAGATACGCAGTATTTT

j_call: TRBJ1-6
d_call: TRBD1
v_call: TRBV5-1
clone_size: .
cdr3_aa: CASSLEGQADSPLHF
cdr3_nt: TGCGCCAGCAGCTTGGAGGGACAGGCGGACTCACCCCTCCACTTT

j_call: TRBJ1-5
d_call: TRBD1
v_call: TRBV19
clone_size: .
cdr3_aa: CASSPDRVGGNQPQHF
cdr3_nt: TGTGCCAGTAGCCCAGACAGGGTTGGGGGCAATCAGCCCCAGCATTTT

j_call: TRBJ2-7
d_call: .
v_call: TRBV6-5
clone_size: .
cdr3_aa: CASSQTGSSYEQYF
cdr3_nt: TGTGCCAGCAGCCAAACCGGGTCCTCCTACGAGCAGTACTTC

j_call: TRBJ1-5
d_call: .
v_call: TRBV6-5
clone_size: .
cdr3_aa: CATGEPGQPQHF
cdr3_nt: TGTGCCACCGGGGAGCCAGGTCAGCCCCAGCATTTT

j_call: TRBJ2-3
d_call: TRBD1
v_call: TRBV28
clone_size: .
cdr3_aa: CASTTGGVDTQYF
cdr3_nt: TGTGCCAGCACTACAGGGGGCGTGGATACGCAGTATTTT

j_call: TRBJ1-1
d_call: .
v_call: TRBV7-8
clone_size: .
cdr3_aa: CASSLSFKNTEAFF
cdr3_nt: TGTGCCAGCAGCTTAAGCTTTAAGAACACTGAAGCTTTCTTT

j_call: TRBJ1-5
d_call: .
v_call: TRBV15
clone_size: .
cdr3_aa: CATREGGFSGPQHF
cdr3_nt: TGTGCCACCCGCGAGGGGGGGTTTTCTGGGCCCCAGCATTTT

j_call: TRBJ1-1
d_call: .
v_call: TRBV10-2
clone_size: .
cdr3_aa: CATVREGNQLNTEAFF
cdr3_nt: TGCGCCACAGTACGGGAAGGGAATCAACTAAACACTGAAGCTTTCTTT

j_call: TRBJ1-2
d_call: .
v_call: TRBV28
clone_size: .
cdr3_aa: CASSLMRGSGYTF
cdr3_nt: TGTGCCAGCAGTTTGATGAGGGGGAGTGGCTACACCTTC

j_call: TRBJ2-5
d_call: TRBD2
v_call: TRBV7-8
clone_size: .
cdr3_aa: CASSYGGAYSGVGETQYF
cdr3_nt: TGTGCCAGCAGCTACGGGGGGGCCTATTCAGGGGTAGGAGAGACCCAGTACTTC

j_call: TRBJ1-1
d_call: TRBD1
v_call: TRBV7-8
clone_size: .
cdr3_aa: CASSPPGQGASEAFF
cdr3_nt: TGTGCCAGCAGCCCGCCGGGACAGGGGGCCAGTGAAGCTTTCTTT

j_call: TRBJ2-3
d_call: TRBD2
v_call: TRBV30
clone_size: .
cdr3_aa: CAWSVQAGHTDTQYF
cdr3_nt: TGTGCCTGGAGTGTACAAGCGGGGCACACAGATACGCAGTATTTT

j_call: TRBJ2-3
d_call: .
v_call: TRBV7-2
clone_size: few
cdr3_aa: CASSLQARDTQYF
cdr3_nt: TGTGCCAGCAGCTTACAGGCCAGAGATACGCAGTATTTT

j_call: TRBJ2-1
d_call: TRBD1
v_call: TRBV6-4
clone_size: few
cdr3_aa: CASSPGQGANEQFF
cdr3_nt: TGTGCCAGCAGCCCGGGACAGGGGGCGAATGAGCAGTTCTTC

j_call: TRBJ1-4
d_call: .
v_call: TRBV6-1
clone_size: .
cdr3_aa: CASSRPPGQGEKLFF
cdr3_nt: TGTGCCAGCAGCCGACCGCCGGGACAAGGGGAAAAACTGTTTTTT

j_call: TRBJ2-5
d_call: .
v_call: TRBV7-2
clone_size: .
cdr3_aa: CASSFSSGETQYF
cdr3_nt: TGTGCCAGCAGCTTTTCTAGTGGAGAGACCCAGTACTTC

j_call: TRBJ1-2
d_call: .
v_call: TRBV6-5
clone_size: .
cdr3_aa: CASSRQSPNYGYTF
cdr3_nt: TGTGCCAGCAGTCGACAGTCACCCAACTATGGCTACACCTTC

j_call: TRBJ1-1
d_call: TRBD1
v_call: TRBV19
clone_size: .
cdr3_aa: CASSDRGHNTGDEAFF
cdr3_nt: TGTGCCAGTAGCGACAGGGGGCACAATACCGGGGATGAAGCTTTCTTT